This T cell receptor beta chain comes out of a study of CD8+ T cells in alopecia areata. Sequencing used cDNA as its template, made by extracting RNA and reverse transcribing it. Method: immunoSEQ multiplex PCR; TCRdb's copy keeps in-frame clones and lacks some. The sample has 150,000 to 200,000 clones; 50% to 65% are singletons. The CDR3 runs to 14 residues. Germline V gene lookup returns CDR1 SGHTA and CDR2 FQGNSA. The V gene end was trimmed by 6 bases and the J gene end by 5 bases; junction bases not matched to a gene: 7. Study observations and caveats: Although TCR sharing was seen in mice, sharing across patients was less clear, possibly for HLA-related reasons.

PBMC-derived CD4+ and CD8+ T cells were sorted. A remark on this clone: Its antigen is currently unknown.

The sequence was collected from a human donor in good health. The sample was CD4+ T cells sorted from blood. This chain connects TRBV7-2 to TRBJ1-1; 9 bases line up with TRBD1. The CDR3 coding sequence is TGTGCCAGCAGGGGGACAGGGAGGTGGACTGAAGCTTTCTTT. It encodes CASRGTGRWTEAFF.